This is a list of T cell receptor beta chains from one sample in a study of T-cell reconstitution after alpha-beta-depleted transplantation in children. TCRdb analysed the PCR reads with MiXCR anew, one entry per CDR3 protein. The data contain about a million distinct CDR3 sequences, around 30% of them singletons. The material was PBMCs, mostly from graft donor cells, obtained 360 days after TCRalphabeta/CD19-depleted stem cell transplant. The receptors were sampled from a boy younger than two who had a stem cell transplant for SCID, so the T cells may come from the graft donor. Both conserved end residues are part of each CDR3. A D gene is named only where the DNA matches it firmly. Not all rows give a size; the values are once, few, many and, for expanded clones, a class.

d_gene,j_gene,abundance,v_gene,CDR3nt,CDR3aa
-,TRBJ1-1,-,TRBV30,TGTGCCTGGGCCCCGGACAGGAACACTGAAGCTTTCTTT,CAWAPDRNTEAFF
-,TRBJ2-2,few,TRBV29-1,TGCAGCGTCGTCTTGCTACCCGGGGAGCTGTTTTTT,CSVVLLPGELFF
TRBD2,TRBJ2-5,-,TRBV15,TGTGCCACCAGCAGAGATAACGGGGGAGGGGAGACCCAGTACTTC,CATSRDNGGGETQYF
-,TRBJ2-3,once,TRBV7-8,TGTGCCAGCAGCCCTGGCAGGGGATTGGATTTT,CASSPGRGLDF
-,TRBJ2-5,-,TRBV5-5,TGTGCCAGCAGCTGGGGCACCCCAAGGGCCCAGTACTTC,CASSWGTPRAQYF
-,TRBJ1-1,-,TRBV5-1,TGCGCCAGCAGATTACAGGGTGAGACTGAAGCTTTCTTT,CASRLQGETEAFF
-,TRBJ2-1,few,TRBV7-2,TGTGCCAGCAGCCCGGTGACTAGTCTGGGTGAGCAGTTCTTC,CASSPVTSLGEQFF
-,TRBJ2-7,-,TRBV6-5,TGTGCCAGCAGTTACCACGCAGCGAACGAGCAGTACTTC,CASSYHAANEQYF
-,TRBJ2-5,few,TRBV4-2,TGTGCCAGCAGCCAAGAAACTAGTGGGGAAACCCAGTACTTC,CASSQETSGETQYF
-,TRBJ2-2,-,TRBV5-1,TGCGCCAGCAGCAACAGGGTAGAGGACACCGGGGAGCTGTTTTTT,CASSNRVEDTGELFF
-,TRBJ2-7,-,TRBV6-2/TRBV6-3,TGTGCCAGCCGCACCGGACCCTACGAGCAGTACTTC,CASRTGPYEQYF
-,TRBJ2-1,-,TRBV6-2/TRBV6-3,TGTGCCAGCAGTTACCCGGGGGGCGTATCCTACAATGAGCAGTTCTTC,CASSYPGGVSYNEQFF
TRBD1,TRBJ2-7,-,TRBV10-3,TGTGCCACGGGACAGGGGGCTGGCAACGAGCAGTACTTC,CATGQGAGNEQYF
TRBD2,TRBJ2-3,few,TRBV12-3/TRBV12-4,TGTGCCAGCAGTTTAGAGCGGGGGACTAGCACAGATACGCAGTATTTT,CASSLERGTSTDTQYF
-,TRBJ2-4,-,TRBV9,TGTGCCAGCAGCCTCGACTTGGTCTGGGACATTCAGTACTTC,CASSLDLVWDIQYF
-,TRBJ2-7,-,TRBV5-1,TGCGCCAGCAGCTGGACAGCCCGGGACGAGCAGTACTTC,CASSWTARDEQYF
-,TRBJ2-1,few,TRBV9,TGTGCCAGCAGCAGGACTACGGCCCCCTACAATGAGCAGTTCTTC,CASSRTTAPYNEQFF
-,TRBJ2-1,few,TRBV7-6,TGTGCCAGCAGCTTAGCAGACAACAATGAGCAGTTCTTC,CASSLADNNEQFF
-,TRBJ2-3,few,TRBV7-9,TGTGCCAGCCTTCTTACGGGGTCTAGCACAGATACGCAGTATTTT,CASLLTGSSTDTQYF
-,TRBJ1-6,once,TRBV28,TGTGCCAGCAATTCAGGGACGGTTGGGGGTTCACCCCTCCACTTT,CASNSGTVGGSPLHF
TRBD1,TRBJ2-5,few,TRBV20-1,TGCAGTGCTAGAGATCTTCGACAGGGACCGAAAGAGACCCAGTACTTC,CSARDLRQGPKETQYF
-,TRBJ1-6,few,TRBV12-3/TRBV12-4,TGTGCCAGCAGGCCAGTGGTGTCTGGTTCACCCCTCCACTTT,CASRPVVSGSPLHF
-,TRBJ1-3,many,TRBV6-1,TGTGCCAGCAGCCCCAGCTCCTCTGGAAACACCATATATTTT,CASSPSSSGNTIYF
TRBD1,TRBJ2-7,-,TRBV24-1,TGTGCCACCAGTGTCACAGGGGGCCACGAGCAGTACTTC,CATSVTGGHEQYF
-,TRBJ1-1,-,TRBV20-1,TGCAGTGCTAGACTTCAGGGGACTGAAGCTTTCTTT,CSARLQGTEAFF
-,TRBJ2-6,-,TRBV4-3,TGCGCCAGCAGCCAAGTGGGCGGACTGCCTCTCTCTGGGGCCAACGTCCTGACTTTC,CASSQVGGLPLSGANVLTF
-,TRBJ2-4,-,TRBV20-1,TGCAGTGCTAGACAGGCGAACCTAGCCAAAAACATTCAGTACTTC,CSARQANLAKNIQYF
-,TRBJ2-5,-,TRBV7-9,TGTGCCAGCAGCTTAGCGGACGAGTTCTCAGAGACCCAGTACTTC,CASSLADEFSETQYF
TRBD2,TRBJ2-3,-,TRBV4-2,TGTGCCAGCAGCCAAGGGGCTAGCGGGGATAGCACAGATACGCAGTATTTT,CASSQGASGDSTDTQYF
TRBD2,TRBJ2-1,few,TRBV15,TGTGCCACCAGCAGAGGGACTAGCGGGGGGGCCCATAATGAGCAGTTCTTC,CATSRGTSGGAHNEQFF